The 15 T cell receptor beta chains below all came from one sample that was sequenced in a study of human T cells and chemical hapten exposure. Time point here: pre-sensitization, week 0. Treatment here: therapeutic diphenylcyclopropenone sensitization with weekly scalp DPC. TCRdb ran MiXCR on the RACE reads and lists one entry per CDR3 protein. In the table there are some 84,000 distinct CDR3 sequences, around 7.9% of which are singletons. The specimen comprised whole blood, sampled in connection with sensitization to the hapten diphenylcyclopropenone (DPC). The receptors shown here come from a man aged 35 to 55 with alopecia areata. Some clones in this sample may be carry-over from other donors' samples.

This clonotype showed up many times. The chain couples TRBV6-5 to TRBJ1-2; D is possibly TRBD1 (6 bases). The CDR3 runs 13 residues. The germline V gene encodes CDR1 MNHEY and CDR2 SVGAGI. V lost 8 bases to trimming and J lost 5 bases, with 15 bases between them. This CDR3 is CASRRGSGYGYTF. The CDR3 DNA reads TGTGCCAGCCGTAGGGGGTCGGGGTATGGCTACACCTTC.

This clonotype was picked up a small number of times. The J gene is TRBJ2-7, the V gene TRBV28; D not resolved. CDR3 length: 12 amino acids. Per the germline V gene, CDR1 is MDHEN and CDR2 is SYDVKM. The V end lost 3 bases, the J end lost 7 bases, and 10 bases lay between the germline ends. DNA of the CDR3: TGTGCCAGCAGTTTGCGGACCACAGAGCAGTACTTC. Its translation: CASSLRTTEQYF.

This chain uses TRBV2 with TRBJ2-7; D is perhaps TRBD1 (6 bases). From germline, CDR1 is SNHLY and CDR2 FYNNEI. V gave up 0 bases and J gave up 0 bases, with 9 bases separating them. CDR3 length: 15 residues. The CDR3 bases are TGTGCCAGCAGTGAAGCCCCGGACAGCTCCTACGAGCAGTACGTC. This codes for CASSEAPDSSYEQYV.

This clonotype was found a few times. The CDR3 DNA follows: TGCAGCGTCGCCCTTCAGAACGAGCAGTACTTC. It is translated as CSVALQNEQYF. The rearrangement joins TRBV29-1 to TRBJ2-7; D remains ambiguous. Germline CDR1 is SQVTM and CDR2 is ANQGSEA. CDR3 length: 11 residues. V lost 6 bases, J lost 5 bases, and 11 bases lay in between.

This clonotype came up many times. V and J are TRBV28 and TRBJ2-5, with D tentatively TRBD2 (6 bases). V shed 6 bases and J shed 5 bases, with 19 bases lying between them. The CDR3 contains 15 residues. Germline CDR1 reads MDHEN; CDR2 reads SYDVKM. The CDR3 DNA reads TGTGCCAGCAGGAGGGGACTGGAAGGCCAGGAGACCCAGTACTTC. It translates to CASRRGLEGQETQYF.

This clonotype was counted only a few times. V usage is TRBV29-1 and J usage is TRBJ1-3; 8 bases map to TRBD1. The germline CDR1 and CDR2 sequences are SQVTM and ANQGSEA. This CDR3 has 14 residues. J gave up 2 bases and V 3 bases, and 3 bases lay outside the gene matches. CDR3 sequence reads: CSVETGVAGNTIYF. Here the CDR3 DNA reads TGCAGCGTTGAGACAGGGGTCGCTGGAAACACCATATATTTT.

CDR3 region: CSVAFGQGTDTQYF. CDR3 DNA sequence: TGCAGCGTCGCCTTCGGACAGGGGACAGATACGCAGTATTTT. The J gene is TRBJ2-3, the V gene TRBV29-1, with 9 bases lining up with TRBD1. Germline V lookup: CDR1 SQVTM, CDR2 ANQGSEA. V lost 6 bases and J lost 3; bases outside the gene matches: 7. The CDR3 totals 14 residues.

This chain joins TRBV20-1 and TRBJ2-3; 7 bases align to TRBD2. CDR1 is DFQATT and CDR2 is SNEGSKA in the germline V gene (reference sequence). The CDR3 covers 16 residues. The trim removed 6 bases at V and 5 bases at J, leaving 17 bases unmatched. CDR3 nucleotide sequence: TGCAGTGCCTACCGGACTAGATTGGGCCTTAAAGATACGCAGTATTTT. This gives the protein CSAYRTRLGLKDTQYF.

This clonotype was seen ten or more times. V is TRBV12-3 or TRBV12-4 and J is TRBJ1-1; a weak D match, TRBD1 (6 bases). Trimming took 3 bases from V and 3 from J, leaving 14 bases between them. The CDR3 is 15 residues long. CDR3 protein: CASSFRGRSYTEAFF. Written as DNA, the CDR3 is TGTGCCAGCAGTTTCAGGGGCCGCTCTTACACTGAAGCTTTCTTT.

CDR3 residues: CASSFPLAGLDTQYF. As DNA, the CDR3 is TGTGCCAGCAGCTTCCCACTAGCGGGACTGGATACGCAGTATTTT. The chain employs TRBV7-2 and TRBJ2-3; 10 bases are shared with TRBD2. CDR1 SGHTA and CDR2 FQGNSA come from the germline V gene. V lost 3 bases to trimming and J lost 6 bases; unmatched junction nucleotides: 6. The CDR3 length is 15 residues.

This clonotype was recorded a few times. In DNA, the CDR3 is TGTGCCAGCAGCTCGTCCGGGACAGGGGCAGATACGCAGTATTTT. This encodes CASSSSGTGADTQYF. The V call is TRBV7-2, the J call TRBJ2-3, with 10 bases lining up with TRBD1. Germline CDR1 is SGHTA and CDR2 is FQGNSA. The trim removed 4 bases at V and 4 bases at J, leaving 5 bases unmatched. The CDR3 has 15 residues.

This chain connects TRBV12-5 to TRBJ2-7; 11 bases match TRBD2. This CDR3 is 13 amino acids long. Germline V CDR1 and CDR2: LGHNT, FRNRAP. V trimming: 11 bases; J trimming: 7 bases; junction bases outside the gene matches: 10. CDR3 protein: CASQLAGVGEQYF. As DNA, the CDR3 is TGTGCTTCGCAACTAGCGGGAGTTGGTGAGCAGTACTTC.

Only a few counts were recorded for this clonotype. The V call is TRBV5-1, the J call TRBJ2-5, with D possibly TRBD2 on 6 matching bases. CDR1 and CDR2 from the germline V gene are SGHRS and YFSETQ. The V gene lost 7 bases and the J gene lost 5 bases, with 18 bases spanning the gap. CDR3 length equals 14 residues. Written as DNA, the CDR3 is TGCGCCAGCGCGGACACCAACCGGGGGGAGACCCAGTACTTC. It encodes CASADTNRGETQYF.

In this sample, this clonotype turned up many times. V usage is TRBV19 and J usage is TRBJ2-6, with D unclear. Per germline, CDR1 LNHDA and CDR2 SQIVND (reference sequence). V gave up 4 bases and J gave up 4 bases, with 5 bases separating them. The CDR3 is 13 residues long. CDR3: CASSSGGANVLTF. The CDR3 DNA is TGTGCCAGTAGTAGTGGCGGGGCCAACGTCCTGACTTTC.

The rearrangement links TRBV3-2 to TRBJ2-7. TRBV3-2 is deemed a pseudogene. The CDR3 consists of 11 residues. The CDR3 spells CASSQVREQYV. The DNA of the CDR3 is TGTGCCAGCAGCCAAGTCCGCGAGCAGTACGTC.